This T cell receptor (beta chain) was captured in a study of blood T cell repertoires in COVID-19. Study details: T cells, B-cell-depleted T cells, or PBMCs provided the cDNA or gDNA that served as material.

TCRdb's table, derived via immunoSEQ multiplex PCR, lists solely in-frame clones and lacks some. The table includes 200,000 to 300,000 clones, approximately 85% detected once. Sequencing was done on a sample of peripheral blood. This receptor was identified in a man aged 45 to 65 with COVID-19, enrolled during active disease.

The CDR3 reads CATQTSGGAGATGELFF. The DNA for the CDR3 is TGTGCCACCCAGACTAGCGGGGGGGCCGGGGCTACCGGGGAGCTGTTTTTT. This chain joins TRBV4-2 and TRBJ2-2, with 14 nucleotides matching TRBD2. V dropped 10 bases and J dropped 5; count of bases not matched to a gene: 12. CDR1 and CDR2 (germline): LGHNA, YNFKEQ. The CDR3 runs to 17 residues.